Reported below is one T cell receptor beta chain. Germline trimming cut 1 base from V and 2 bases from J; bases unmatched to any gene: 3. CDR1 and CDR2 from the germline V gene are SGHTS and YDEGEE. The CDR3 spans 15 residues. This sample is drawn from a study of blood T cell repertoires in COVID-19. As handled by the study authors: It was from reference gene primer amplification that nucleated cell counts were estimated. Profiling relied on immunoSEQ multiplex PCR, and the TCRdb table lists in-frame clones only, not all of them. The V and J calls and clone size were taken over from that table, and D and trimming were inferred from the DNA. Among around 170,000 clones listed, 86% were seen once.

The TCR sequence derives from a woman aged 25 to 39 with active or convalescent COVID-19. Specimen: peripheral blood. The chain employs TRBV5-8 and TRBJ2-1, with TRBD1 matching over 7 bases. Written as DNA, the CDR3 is TGTGCCAGCAGCTTGAGGGGACAGACCTACAATGAGCAGTTCTTC. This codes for CASSLRGQTYNEQFF.